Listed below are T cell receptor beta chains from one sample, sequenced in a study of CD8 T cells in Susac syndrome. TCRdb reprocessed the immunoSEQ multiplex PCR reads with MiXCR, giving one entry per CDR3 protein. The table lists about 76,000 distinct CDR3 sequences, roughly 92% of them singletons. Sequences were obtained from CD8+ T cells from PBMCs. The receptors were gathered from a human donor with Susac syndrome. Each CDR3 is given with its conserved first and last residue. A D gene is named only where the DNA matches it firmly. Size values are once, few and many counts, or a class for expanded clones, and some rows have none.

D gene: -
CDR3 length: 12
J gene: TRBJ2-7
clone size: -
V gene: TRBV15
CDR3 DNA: TGTGCCACCAGTAACCGGGCCACCGAGCAGTACTTC
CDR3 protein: CATSNRATEQYF

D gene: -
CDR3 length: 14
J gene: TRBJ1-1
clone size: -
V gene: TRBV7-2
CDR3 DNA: TGTGCCAGCAGCTTAGAGAGTGAGAACACTGAAGCTTTCTTT
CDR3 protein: CASSLESENTEAFF

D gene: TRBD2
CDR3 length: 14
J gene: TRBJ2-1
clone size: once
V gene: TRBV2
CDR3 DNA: TGTGCCAGCAGGGGACTAGCGGGAGAGGTTGAGCAGTTCTTC
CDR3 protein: CASRGLAGEVEQFF

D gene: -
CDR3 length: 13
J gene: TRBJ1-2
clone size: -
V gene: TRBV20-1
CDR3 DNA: TGCAGTGCTAGCGCCAGTGATTCGAGGGGCTACACCTTC
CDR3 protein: CSASASDSRGYTF

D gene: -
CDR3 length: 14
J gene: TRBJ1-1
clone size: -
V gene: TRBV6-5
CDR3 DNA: TGTGCCAGCAGTCCAGGGACCTCCGGCACTGAAGCTTTCTTT
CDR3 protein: CASSPGTSGTEAFF

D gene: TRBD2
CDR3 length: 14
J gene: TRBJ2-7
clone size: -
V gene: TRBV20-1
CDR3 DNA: TGCAGTGCTAGTCCGCGGGAGATCAGCGACGAGCAGTACTTC
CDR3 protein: CSASPREISDEQYF

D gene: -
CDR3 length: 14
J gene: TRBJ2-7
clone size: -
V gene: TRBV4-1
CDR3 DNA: TGCGCCAGCAGCCTCCGGGACGCCTCCTACGAGCAGTACTTC
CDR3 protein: CASSLRDASYEQYF

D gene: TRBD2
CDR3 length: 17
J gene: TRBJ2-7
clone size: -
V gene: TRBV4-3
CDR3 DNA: TGCGCCAGCAGCCGGACAGGGGGACTAGCGGGATCCTACGAGCAGTACTTC
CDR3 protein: CASSRTGGLAGSYEQYF

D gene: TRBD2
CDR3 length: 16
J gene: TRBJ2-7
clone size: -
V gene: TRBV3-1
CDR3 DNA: TGTGCCAGCAGCCAATTGGTCGGACTAGCGTTCGACGAGCAGTACTTC
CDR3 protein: CASSQLVGLAFDEQYF

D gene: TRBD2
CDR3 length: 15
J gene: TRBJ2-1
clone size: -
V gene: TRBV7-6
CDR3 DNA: TGTGCCAGCAGCCCCGGGACTAGCGTTTTAGTGGAGCAGTTCTTC
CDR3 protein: CASSPGTSVLVEQFF